The clone carrying this T cell receptor (beta chain) has just a few counts. The entry originates in a study of blood T cells in healthy people across ages. Germline V lookup: CDR1 SGHVS, CDR2 FQNEAQ. Trimming pared 0 bases from V and 5 bases from J, leaving 19 bases between. CDR3 length: 17 amino acids. PCR was performed a second time for roughly 7 to 12 cycles using a sample-barcoded 5' primer and a J-beta primer mix. TCRdb reprocessed the 5' RACE reads with MiXCR, giving one entry per CDR3 protein. The data show over 600,000 distinct CDR3 sequences, with about 21% seen just once and approximately 3.7% held by the top ten.

The source is a man in his 70s in good health. The chain couples TRBV7-8 to TRBJ2-5; D might be TRBD1 or TRBD2, each matching 5 bases. Specimen: blood. The CDR3, as DNA: TGTGCCAGCAGCTTAGCAAGTTCCGGGACGCCGCGGGAGACCCAGTACTTC. It codes for CASSLASSGTPRETQYF. The whole variable domain, remainder taken from reference TRBV7-8 and TRBJ2-5, is GAGVSQSPRYKVAKRGQDVALRCDPISGHVSLFWYQQALGQGPEFLTYFQNEAQLDKSGLPSDRFFAERPEGSVSTLKIQRTQQEDSAVYLCASSLASSGTPRETQYFGPGTRLLVL.